The 24 T cell receptor beta chains in this list originate from one sample, sequenced in a study of cytomegalovirus exposure and HLA in healthy donors (dated by TCRdb to about 2017). The library was produced with the immunoSEQ multiplex PCR assay. A mixture of 60 forward primers for TCR Vbeta segments and 13 reverse primers for TCR Jbeta segments was used in the multiplex PCR. TCRdb holds this immuneACCESS table with in-frame rearrangements only. Some clones are missing; in checked studies, unresolved V genes explain under half, and the rest has no known cause. For this sample there are 110,000 to 150,000 clones; 75% to 85% appear just once. The top ten clones comprise 2% to 3% of the sample. The sequenced material came from PBMCs. Receptors were obtained from a woman between 18 and 29 years old in good health and CMV-seropositive.

The rearrangement joins TRBV4-1 to TRBJ1-1; 7 nucleotides line up with TRBD1. This CDR3 has 16 amino acids. CDR1 and CDR2 (germline): MGHRA, YSYEKL. The V segment lost 2 bases and the J segment 1 base; nucleotides outside the gene matches: 7. CDR3 sequence: CASSQKGATTNTEAFF. The CDR3 DNA reads as TGCGCCAGCAGCCAAAAGGGGGCAACTACGAACACTGAAGCTTTCTTT.

A few counts support this clone. CDR3 amino acids: CASSPLATGEQYF. The CDR3 bases are TGTGCCAGCAGCCCCCTCGCTACGGGCGAGCAGTACTTC. The chain is built from TRBV27 and TRBJ2-7; D not resolved. The germline CDR1 and CDR2 sequences are MNHEY and SMNVEV (reference sequence). The CDR3 length is 13 residues. The V end lost 6 bases, the J end lost 6 bases, and 15 bases lay between the germline ends.

This clone was recorded a few times. The V gene is TRBV5-1, the J gene TRBJ2-3, with 8 bases fitting TRBD1. CDR3 length: 13 residues. Trimming at V came to 3 bases and at J to 11 bases, leaving 8 bases not matched to a gene. Germline CDR1 SGHRS, CDR2 YFSETQ. This chain's CDR3 is CASSSDRGREQYF. The CDR3 DNA reads TGCGCCAGCAGCTCTGACAGGGGCCGGGAGCAGTATTTT.

J is TRBJ1-2 and V is TRBV6-5; D is possibly TRBD1 (6 bases). V dropped 2 bases and J dropped 8 bases, with 21 bases sitting between them. The CDR3 has 16 amino acids. CDR1 is MNHEY and CDR2 is SVGAGI in the germline V gene. CDR3 bases: TGTGCCAGCAGTTACAAAACGACCTACAGGGTCGGAGGCTACACCTTC. It encodes CASSYKTTYRVGGYTF.

The chain's CDR3 is CASSEWSGGDGNQPQHF. The CDR3 DNA sequence: TGTGCCAGCAGTGAATGGAGCGGAGGGGATGGCAATCAGCCCCAGCATTTT. This chain links TRBV6-1 with TRBJ1-5; D perhaps matches TRBD1 (5 bases). Per germline, CDR1 MNHNS and CDR2 SASEGT. Trimming took off 2 bases at V and 2 bases at J, with 16 bases between the two ends. This CDR3 is 17 amino acids long.

This clone was seen only once. The rearrangement uses TRBV6-6 and TRBJ1-5, with a tentative D call TRBD1 (6 bases). Between the trimmed V and J ends, which lost 5 bases and 4 bases, there was a span of 12 bases. Germline V lookup: CDR1 MNHNY, CDR2 SVGAGI (reference sequence). This CDR3 has 14 amino acids. The CDR3 loop reads CASSQDSDNQPQHF. The CDR3 region has the DNA TGTGCCAGCAGTCAGGACAGCGATAATCAGCCCCAGCATTTT.

The V gene is TRBV18, the J gene TRBJ2-7; D unresolved. The CDR3 extends over 11 amino acids. V gave up 5 bases and J gave up 7 bases, with 9 bases separating them. Per germline, CDR1 KGHSH and CDR2 LQKENI. The CDR3 region has the DNA TGTGCCAGCTCAGCCGAGAGGGAGCAGTACTTC. Its translation: CASSAEREQYF.

CDR3 DNA sequence: TGCGCCAGCAGCTTCGGGACTAGCCCTCCCTACGAGCAGTACTTC. Its translation: CASSFGTSPPYEQYF. This chain uses TRBV5-1 with TRBJ2-7; 9 bases align to TRBD2. Germline-derived CDR1 and CDR2 are SGHRS and YFSETQ. The length of the CDR3 is 15 residues. After removal of 2 bases from V and 2 bases from J, the junction contained 5 bases not matched to a gene.

This chain joins TRBV10-3 and TRBJ2-3; 10 bases map to TRBD1. V was clipped by 2 bases and J by 5 bases; unmatched bases: 10. Germline CDR1 ENHRY, CDR2 SYGVKD. The CDR3 spans 17 residues. CDR3 sequence (DNA): TGTGCCATCAGTGAGGGGCAGACAGGGGGCGGGAAAGATACGCAGTATTTT. Protein: CAISEGQTGGGKDTQYF.

The chain links TRBV2 to TRBJ1-5; 9 positions match TRBD1. With 6 bases clipped from V and 6 bases from J, the junction kept 6 bases outside the gene matches. The CDR3 is made up of 14 amino acids. Germline V gene lookup returns CDR1 SNHLY and CDR2 FYNNEI. The DNA of the CDR3 is TGTGCCAGCAGCTCAACAGGGGGCCGTCAGCCCCAGCATTTT. Its translation is CASSSTGGRQPQHF.

The V and J genes are TRBV14 and TRBJ2-1; 9 nucleotides line up with TRBD2. V trimming: 1 base; J trimming: 5 bases; junction bases outside the gene matches: 3. Germline V gene sequence: CDR1 SGHDN, CDR2 FVKESK. The CDR3 consists of 15 residues. DNA for the CDR3: TGTGCCAGCAGCCAAGTATGGACTAGCGACAATGAGCAGTTCTTC. Its protein product is CASSQVWTSDNEQFF.

The rearrangement uses TRBV10-2 and TRBJ1-4; D remains unclear. V lost 0 bases and J lost 8, with 16 bases in between. The CDR3 loop spans 16 amino acids. Germline V gene sequence: CDR1 WSHSY, CDR2 SAAADI. The CDR3 sequence: CASSESLESTGEKLFF. The DNA for the CDR3 is TGCGCCAGCAGTGAGTCTCTGGAGTCGACTGGGGAAAAACTGTTTTTT.

J is TRBJ2-2 and V is TRBV11-2; 7 positions match TRBD1. Germline assignment: CDR1 SGHAT and CDR2 FQNNGV. The CDR3 contains 14 residues. Trimming removed 7 bases from V and 7 bases from J; junction bases left unmatched: 9. Here the CDR3 DNA reads TGTGCCAGCACCATGACAGGGTCCGGCGGGGAGCTGTTTTTT. This gives the protein CASTMTGSGGELFF.

This chain connects TRBV6-1 to TRBJ1-3, with D hard to call. The ends were cut back, 1 base at V and 0 bases at J, with 7 bases in the middle. Per germline, CDR1 MNHNS and CDR2 SASEGT. The CDR3 totals 15 residues. The chain's CDR3 is CASSEENYSGNTIYF. The CDR3 DNA sequence: TGTGCCAGCAGTGAAGAAAATTACTCTGGAAACACCATATATTTT.

The CDR3 loop reads CASSLGPAGGLDNEQFF. CDR3 coding DNA: TGTGCCAGCAGCTTAGGCCCAGCGGGGGGACTCGACAATGAGCAGTTCTTC. This sequence joins TRBV11-3 and TRBJ2-1; 9 bases line up with TRBD2. V shed 1 base, J shed 5 bases, and the junction held 9 bases outside the gene matches. This CDR3 spans 17 amino acids. The germline V gene encodes CDR1 SGHNT and CDR2 YENEEA.

This clone has just a few counts. This chain joins TRBV7-2 and TRBJ2-7; weak D call: TRBD2 (5 bases). The CDR3 length is 13 residues. Germline loops: CDR1 SGHTA, CDR2 FQGNSA. V lost 3 bases to trimming and J lost 6 bases, with 12 bases between them. DNA for the CDR3: TGTGCCAGCAGCTTTGAGGGAGCCGGCGAGCAGTACTTC. Amino acids: CASSFEGAGEQYF.

The chain carries TRBV9 and TRBJ2-5; the D is unclear. CDR1 and CDR2 from the germline V gene are SGDLS and YYNGEE. The CDR3 consists of 13 residues. With 4 bases removed from V and 0 bases from J, the gap between germline ends came to 7 bases. The chain's CDR3 is CASSQRDQETQYF. In DNA, the CDR3 is TGTGCCAGCAGCCAACGGGACCAAGAGACCCAGTACTTC.

The chain combines TRBV6-5 with TRBJ1-6, with a possible D match to TRBD1 (6 bases). The V end was cut by 4 bases, the J end by 6 bases, with 13 bases between. The CDR3 contains 15 residues. The germline V gene encodes CDR1 MNHEY and CDR2 SVGAGI. CDR3 sequence reads: CASSFSTGFNSPLHF. The CDR3 nucleotides are TGTGCCAGCAGTTTCTCGACAGGATTTAATTCACCCCTCCACTTT.

The chain recombines TRBV5-8 with TRBJ1-2; D remains ambiguous. V lost 5 bases, J lost 3 bases, and 17 bases lay in between. The CDR3 is 15 residues long. Germline CDR1 and CDR2: SGHTS and YDEGEE. The CDR3 nucleotides read TGTGCCAGCAGGAGGGCCTCCTTTGGGGACTATGGCTACACCTTC. Its protein is CASRRASFGDYGYTF.

This chain connects TRBV29-1 to TRBJ1-2; the D gene is possibly TRBD1 (5 bases). CDR3 length: 15 amino acids. Germline V CDR1 and CDR2: SQVTM, ANQGSEA. V lost 1 base and J 4 bases, leaving 16 bases between the germline ends. CDR3 loop: CSVEGVQMGGYGYTF. The CDR3 DNA reads TGCAGCGTTGAAGGTGTCCAGATGGGGGGCTATGGCTACACCTTC.

The chain joins TRBV6-1 to TRBJ1-6; 7 nucleotides align to TRBD1. Germline trimming cut 8 bases from V and 8 bases from J; bases unmatched to any gene: 12. CDR3 length equals 15 residues. The V gene's germline CDR1 is MNHNS and CDR2 SASEGT. The CDR3 bases are TGTGCCAGCGACCGGGTGAACAGGGGTTATTCACCCCTCCACTTT. This sequence encodes CASDRVNRGYSPLHF.

This chain links TRBV7-2 with TRBJ2-5; tentative D call: TRBD2 (6 bases). V lost 5 bases and J lost 2, with 18 bases in between. The CDR3 has 16 residues. The germline V gene has CDR1 SGHTA and CDR2 FQGNSA. The CDR3 DNA is TGTGCCAGCAGCACCGCTCCCGGGGGTGGGCAAGAGACCCAGTACTTC. Amino acids: CASSTAPGGGQETQYF.

V usage is TRBV7-9 and J usage is TRBJ1-1; 8 bases fit TRBD1. Germline V gene lookup returns CDR1 SEHNR and CDR2 FQNEAQ (reference sequence). The CDR3 covers 15 residues. The J segment lost 7 bases and the V segment lost 3 bases, leaving 10 bases of the junction unmatched. The DNA for the CDR3 is TGTGCCAGCAGCTTCCAGACAGGGGTGGGGAGTGAAGCTTTCTTT. Its translation: CASSFQTGVGSEAFF.

The chain carries TRBV19 and TRBJ1-5; 10 bases map to TRBD1. The CDR3 is 15 amino acids. Germline loops: CDR1 LNHDA, CDR2 SQIVND (reference sequence). The junction had 7 bases not matched to a gene; V was cut back by 5 bases and J by 6 bases. CDR3 loop: CASSLTGTGAQPQHF. DNA for the CDR3: TGTGCCAGTAGTCTTACCGGGACAGGGGCTCAGCCCCAGCATTTT.